These T cell receptor beta chains were read from a single sample in a study of blood T cell repertoires in COVID-19. Clones were sequenced by immunoSEQ multiplex PCR, and TCRdb holds only the in-frame ones, with some missing. The sample has 150,000 to 250,000 clones, roughly 87% seen once. Source material: PBMCs or T cells enriched from blood (not recorded which). The receptors come from a woman aged 25 to 39 who had recovered from COVID-19. The CDR3 runs from the conserved cysteine through the conserved F or W. D genes are given only for firm matches. Size is omitted from some rows. Given values are once, few, many or a class for expanded clones.

clone_size: NA
d_call: NA
v_call: TRBV6-2/TRBV6-3
j_call: TRBJ1-4
cdr3_nt: TGTGCCAGCAGTTACCGGGGATTCGGCGAAAAACTGTTTTTT
cdr3_aa: CASSYRGFGEKLFF

clone_size: once
d_call: NA
v_call: TRBV9
j_call: TRBJ1-4
cdr3_nt: TGTGCCAGCAGCAAGGGAGGAGACGAAAAACTGTTTTTT
cdr3_aa: CASSKGGDEKLFF

clone_size: NA
d_call: NA
v_call: TRBV6-5
j_call: TRBJ1-2
cdr3_nt: TGTGCCAGCAGTTATACGGGGGGTACCTATGGCTACACCTTC
cdr3_aa: CASSYTGGTYGYTF

clone_size: NA
d_call: TRBD2
v_call: TRBV7-9
j_call: TRBJ2-3
cdr3_nt: TGTGCCAGCAGCTTAGCGGCGGCTAGCGGGAGGGCTATTACGCAGTATTTT
cdr3_aa: CASSLAAASGRAITQYF

clone_size: once
d_call: NA
v_call: TRBV30
j_call: TRBJ1-5
cdr3_nt: TGTGCCTGGAGTTCCCTCTACAATCAGCCCCAGCATTTT
cdr3_aa: CAWSSLYNQPQHF

clone_size: NA
d_call: NA
v_call: TRBV27
j_call: TRBJ1-5
cdr3_nt: TGTGCCAGCAGTTTACTCGGTCAGCCCCAGCATTTT
cdr3_aa: CASSLLGQPQHF

clone_size: NA
d_call: NA
v_call: TRBV4-3
j_call: TRBJ1-2
cdr3_nt: TGCGCCAGCAGCCAAGAACCCGGAGAGAACTATGGCTACACCTTC
cdr3_aa: CASSQEPGENYGYTF

clone_size: NA
d_call: TRBD1
v_call: TRBV24-1
j_call: TRBJ1-2
cdr3_nt: TGTGCCACCCGTGACAGGGGGGTAGATGGCTACACCTTC
cdr3_aa: CATRDRGVDGYTF

clone_size: NA
d_call: NA
v_call: TRBV5-1
j_call: TRBJ1-1
cdr3_nt: TGCGCCAGCAGCAATGGACAGCCGAACACTGAAGCTTTCTTT
cdr3_aa: CASSNGQPNTEAFF

clone_size: once
d_call: TRBD2
v_call: TRBV7-9
j_call: TRBJ2-3
cdr3_nt: TGTGCCAGCAGCCGGCTAGCGGGGTCTAGCACAGATACGCAGTATTTT
cdr3_aa: CASSRLAGSSTDTQYF

clone_size: NA
d_call: TRBD2
v_call: TRBV4-3
j_call: TRBJ2-1
cdr3_nt: TGCGCCAGCAGCCAAGACCTAGCGGGAGAGAATGAGCAGTTCTTC
cdr3_aa: CASSQDLAGENEQFF

clone_size: NA
d_call: TRBD1
v_call: TRBV14
j_call: TRBJ1-4
cdr3_nt: TGTGCCAGCAGCCACGACAGGGGGCGAGAGGAAAAACTGTTTTTT
cdr3_aa: CASSHDRGREEKLFF

clone_size: NA
d_call: TRBD1
v_call: TRBV19
j_call: TRBJ2-7
cdr3_nt: TGTGCCAGTAGTACCCCCGGGACAGGGGGCGGCGAGCAGTACTTC
cdr3_aa: CASSTPGTGGGEQYF

clone_size: NA
d_call: TRBD1
v_call: TRBV9
j_call: TRBJ2-7
cdr3_nt: TGTGCCAGCAGCGTAGACAGGGGTGGGACCTACGAGCAGTACTTC
cdr3_aa: CASSVDRGGTYEQYF

clone_size: NA
d_call: NA
v_call: TRBV19
j_call: TRBJ2-5
cdr3_nt: TGTGCCAGTAGTATGGGCCCAGAGACCCAGTACTTC
cdr3_aa: CASSMGPETQYF

clone_size: few
d_call: NA
v_call: TRBV19
j_call: TRBJ1-2
cdr3_nt: TGTGCCAGTAGTATGACAGAAAACTATGGCTACACCTTC
cdr3_aa: CASSMTENYGYTF

clone_size: NA
d_call: TRBD1
v_call: TRBV5-1
j_call: TRBJ1-1
cdr3_nt: TGCGCCAGCAGCTTGGCAGGGGGAAACACTGAAGCTTTCTTT
cdr3_aa: CASSLAGGNTEAFF

clone_size: NA
d_call: TRBD2
v_call: TRBV10-3
j_call: TRBJ2-2
cdr3_nt: TGTGCCATCAATCCCGGACTAGCTAACACCGGGGAGCTGTTTTTT
cdr3_aa: CAINPGLANTGELFF

clone_size: NA
d_call: NA
v_call: TRBV7-8
j_call: TRBJ1-1
cdr3_nt: TGTGCCAGCAGCTTGAGGCGGGGTTACACTGAAGCTTTCTTT
cdr3_aa: CASSLRRGYTEAFF

clone_size: NA
d_call: TRBD2
v_call: TRBV5-1
j_call: TRBJ2-7
cdr3_nt: TGCGCCAGCAGCCTTCGTTCACCCTCGACTAGCGGAGGCGAGCAGTACTTC
cdr3_aa: CASSLRSPSTSGGEQYF

clone_size: NA
d_call: NA
v_call: TRBV7-2
j_call: TRBJ2-7
cdr3_nt: TGTGCCAGCAGCTTAGGTACATTCAGTAACACGGGCGAGCAGTACTTC
cdr3_aa: CASSLGTFSNTGEQYF

clone_size: NA
d_call: TRBD1
v_call: TRBV7-6
j_call: TRBJ2-7
cdr3_nt: TGTGCCAGCAGCTTACAGGGGGCGGTCTACGAGCAGTACTTC
cdr3_aa: CASSLQGAVYEQYF

clone_size: NA
d_call: TRBD2
v_call: TRBV7-2
j_call: TRBJ2-1
cdr3_nt: TGTGCCAGCAGCTTAGCGTATGTGGCGGGAGTGGGGTACAATGAGCAGTTCTTC
cdr3_aa: CASSLAYVAGVGYNEQFF

clone_size: NA
d_call: NA
v_call: TRBV3-1/TRBV3-2
j_call: TRBJ1-1
cdr3_nt: TGTGCCAGCAGCCAGATAGGGGTAACTGAAGCTTTCTTT
cdr3_aa: CASSQIGVTEAFF

clone_size: once
d_call: NA
v_call: TRBV11-1
j_call: TRBJ1-2
cdr3_nt: TGTGCCAGCAGCTTAGACTATGACTATGGCTACACCTTC
cdr3_aa: CASSLDYDYGYTF

clone_size: NA
d_call: TRBD1
v_call: TRBV19
j_call: TRBJ1-1
cdr3_nt: TGTGCCAGTAGTCCAACTTGGGACAGGGGGCGAAAGGGGAGGACTGAAGCTTTCTTT
cdr3_aa: CASSPTWDRGRKGRTEAFF

clone_size: NA
d_call: NA
v_call: TRBV30
j_call: TRBJ1-1
cdr3_nt: TGTGCCTGGAGTGCGTACAGGAGACTGGGGGGGCCTGAAGCTTTCTTT
cdr3_aa: CAWSAYRRLGGPEAFF

clone_size: NA
d_call: TRBD1
v_call: TRBV4-2
j_call: TRBJ1-5
cdr3_nt: TGTGCCAGCAGCCAAGGGGGACAGGGGTTCAATCAGCCCCAGCATTTT
cdr3_aa: CASSQGGQGFNQPQHF

clone_size: NA
d_call: NA
v_call: TRBV5-1
j_call: TRBJ2-4
cdr3_nt: TGCGCCAGCAGCTTGGCCCGGCGGCACACCTCAAACATTCAGTACTTC
cdr3_aa: CASSLARRHTSNIQYF

clone_size: NA
d_call: NA
v_call: TRBV7-2
j_call: TRBJ2-2
cdr3_nt: TGTGCCAGCAGCTTGGGGGCGGGGAACACCGGGGAGCTGTTTTTT
cdr3_aa: CASSLGAGNTGELFF

clone_size: NA
d_call: TRBD2
v_call: TRBV11-3
j_call: TRBJ2-3
cdr3_nt: TGTGCCAGCAGCTTAGCTTTCACTAGCGGTTCGACAGATACGCAGTATTTT
cdr3_aa: CASSLAFTSGSTDTQYF

clone_size: NA
d_call: NA
v_call: TRBV19
j_call: TRBJ2-4
cdr3_nt: TGTGCCAGTAGTATATCCGGATCCTCGGGGAACATTCAGTACTTC
cdr3_aa: CASSISGSSGNIQYF

clone_size: NA
d_call: NA
v_call: TRBV19
j_call: TRBJ1-2
cdr3_nt: TGTGCCAGTAGTATCACCAGGCTTACCTATGGCTACACCTTC
cdr3_aa: CASSITRLTYGYTF

clone_size: NA
d_call: TRBD1
v_call: TRBV5-8
j_call: TRBJ1-2
cdr3_nt: TGTGCCAGCAGCCCACTACAGGGGGCAGTCTATGGCTACACCTTC
cdr3_aa: CASSPLQGAVYGYTF

clone_size: once
d_call: TRBD1
v_call: TRBV7-8
j_call: TRBJ1-5
cdr3_nt: TGTGCCAGCAGATCGGGACAGGGCGGTCAGCCCCAGCATTTT
cdr3_aa: CASRSGQGGQPQHF

clone_size: NA
d_call: NA
v_call: TRBV5-1
j_call: TRBJ2-1
cdr3_nt: TGCGCCAGCAGCTTGGGGGCCCCAAATGAGCAGTTCTTC
cdr3_aa: CASSLGAPNEQFF

clone_size: NA
d_call: TRBD2
v_call: TRBV6-4
j_call: TRBJ2-3
cdr3_nt: TGTGCCAGCAGTGTGAACGGGGGGGCCCAAGATACGCAGTATTTT
cdr3_aa: CASSVNGGAQDTQYF

clone_size: NA
d_call: NA
v_call: TRBV4-3
j_call: TRBJ1-5
cdr3_nt: TGCGCCAGCAGCCAAGATATTAGGAGTCAGCCCCAGCATTTT
cdr3_aa: CASSQDIRSQPQHF

clone_size: NA
d_call: NA
v_call: TRBV4-3
j_call: TRBJ1-5
cdr3_nt: TGCGCCAGCAGCCAAGGTTTGGGGAGAAGTCAGCCCCAGCATTTT
cdr3_aa: CASSQGLGRSQPQHF

clone_size: few
d_call: NA
v_call: TRBV7-9
j_call: TRBJ2-5
cdr3_nt: TGTGCCAGCAGCTTAACGGGGACCCAGTACTTC
cdr3_aa: CASSLTGTQYF

clone_size: NA
d_call: TRBD2
v_call: TRBV12-5
j_call: TRBJ2-7
cdr3_nt: TGTGCTAGTGGTTCGATTCAACTAGCGGGAGTTACCCACGAGCAGTACTTC
cdr3_aa: CASGSIQLAGVTHEQYF

clone_size: NA
d_call: NA
v_call: TRBV7-9
j_call: TRBJ1-5
cdr3_nt: TGTGCCAGCAGCTTATATACAGGACGGAGCAATCAGCCCCAGCATTTT
cdr3_aa: CASSLYTGRSNQPQHF

clone_size: once
d_call: NA
v_call: TRBV5-6
j_call: TRBJ2-1
cdr3_nt: TGTGCCAGCAGCGGTCGGAGACAGTACAATGAGCAGTTCTTC
cdr3_aa: CASSGRRQYNEQFF

clone_size: NA
d_call: NA
v_call: TRBV25-1
j_call: TRBJ2-1
cdr3_nt: TGTGCCAGCAGTGAATGGGTTGCGGGGAACAACAATGAGCAGTTCTTC
cdr3_aa: CASSEWVAGNNNEQFF

clone_size: NA
d_call: TRBD1
v_call: TRBV30
j_call: TRBJ1-1
cdr3_nt: TGTGCCTGGAGTAAACCCGGGACAGAGAGGGTTGAAGCTTTCTTT
cdr3_aa: CAWSKPGTERVEAFF

clone_size: NA
d_call: TRBD1
v_call: TRBV7-9
j_call: TRBJ1-2
cdr3_nt: TGTGCCAGCAGCTTCGATCCGGACAGGGTCTATGGCTACACCTTC
cdr3_aa: CASSFDPDRVYGYTF